One sample yielded the 30 T cell receptor beta chains listed below, sequenced in a study of T-cell reconstitution after alpha-beta-depleted transplantation in children. Unique molecular identifiers were incorporated when the TCRbeta library was constructed. TCRdb passed the PCR reads through MiXCR, listing each CDR3 protein once. The data show fewer than 700,000 distinct CDR3 sequences, more than 20% seen once. Sequenced material: PBMCs, mostly from graft donor cells, taken 360 days after TCRalphabeta/CD19-depleted stem cell transplant. All receptors derive from a boy younger than two who had a stem cell transplant for acute myeloid leukemia, so the T cells may come from the graft donor.

Only a few counts were recorded for this clonotype. V usage is TRBV20-1 and J usage is TRBJ2-1, with TRBD1 identical over 7 bases. Germline CDR1 DFQATT, CDR2 SNEGSKA (reference sequence). The CDR3 covers 16 residues. V was pared by 0 bases and J by 3 bases, with 8 bases of the junction left unmatched. The CDR3 protein is CSARDPARGFYNEQFF. CDR3 in DNA: TGCAGTGCTAGAGACCCCGCCAGGGGGTTCTACAATGAGCAGTTCTTC.

This chain links TRBV11-2 with TRBJ1-5; perhaps TRBD1 as D (5 bases). The CDR3 contains 15 residues. V was cut by 0 bases and J by 7 bases, with 13 bases left in between. Germline CDR1 and CDR2: SGHAT and FQNNGV. DNA of the CDR3: TGTGCCAGCAGCTTAGACGGGCAGGGCCGGCAGCCCCAGCATTTT. It is translated as CASSLDGQGRQPQHF.

Comment on this clonotype: The CDR3 ends on some other residue instead of the conserved phenylalanine or tryptophan, so this is likely a read error. CDR3 in DNA: TGTGCCAGCAGTTACTCGGGGGTGGAGGGCTACACCTCC. It specifies CASSYSGVEGYTS. V and J are TRBV6-5 and TRBJ1-2; a possible D gene is TRBD1 (5 bases). Trimming shortened V by 0 bases and J by 8 bases, and 10 bases separated the two germline ends. The CDR3 extends over 13 amino acids. Germline values: CDR1 MNHEY, CDR2 SVGAGI.

This clonotype came up many times. The chain carries TRBV20-1 and TRBJ1-5; 7 nucleotides align to TRBD1. From germline, CDR1 is DFQATT and CDR2 SNEGSKA (reference sequence). The CDR3 consists of 15 residues. The V segment lost 6 bases and the J segment 0 bases; nucleotides outside the gene matches: 8. CDR3 in DNA: TGCAGTGCAAAAACAGGGGCCTTTAGCAATCAGCCCCAGCATTTT. Translated: CSAKTGAFSNQPQHF.

The chain has TRBV12-3 or TRBV12-4 and TRBJ1-5; D ambiguous. CDR3 length: 14 amino acids. V was cut by 6 bases and J by 6 bases, with 15 bases left in between. CDR3 sequence: CASSPTLRGQPQHF. CDR3 DNA sequence: TGTGCCAGCAGCCCGACCCTTCGGGGTCAGCCCCAGCATTTT.

This clonotype was counted only a few times. J is TRBJ2-1 and V is TRBV19; 11 bases map to TRBD1. Germline CDR1 is LNHDA and CDR2 is SQIVND (reference sequence). The CDR3 has 13 amino acids. Germline trimming cut 9 bases from V and 10 bases from J; bases unmatched to any gene: 8. CDR3 nucleotides: TGTGCCAGCAGCGGGACAGGGGGGCTCGAGCAGTTCTTC. Protein sequence: CASSGTGGLEQFF.

The genes are TRBV28 and TRBJ1-3, with 7 bases matching TRBD1. CDR3 length: 15 amino acids. After removal of 6 bases from V and 4 bases from J, the junction contained 9 bases not matched to a gene. Germline V gene sequence: CDR1 MDHEN, CDR2 SYDVKM. The CDR3 nucleotides are TGTGCCAGCAGAGACACGGACAGGCAGGGAAACACCATATATTTT. Residues: CASRDTDRQGNTIYF.

The sample holds many counts of this clonotype. The V and J genes are TRBV12-3 or TRBV12-4 and TRBJ1-5; no clear D gene. The CDR3 is 13 amino acids. V lost 6 bases, J lost 6 bases, and 12 bases lay in between. CDR3 DNA sequence: TGTGCCAGCAGCCCGGGCGGTGGTCAGCCCCAGCATTTT. Protein product: CASSPGGGQPQHF.

This clonotype has a handful of counts. The chain combines TRBV15 with TRBJ2-7; TRBD2 matches 9 bases. Germline CDR1 is LNHNV and CDR2 is YYDKDF (reference sequence). CDR3 length equals 16 residues. V gave up 3 bases and J gave up 1 base; unmatched junction bases: 7. The CDR3 coding sequence is TGTGCCACCAGCAGCTCTCAAAGCGGGGGGTCCTACGAGCAGTACGTC. Its translation is CATSSSQSGGSYEQYV.

The table lists this clonotype with many counts. The chain uses TRBV29-1 and TRBJ2-1; 8 bases fit TRBD1. CDR3 size: 12 residues. Looked up from germline, CDR1 is SQVTM and CDR2 is ANQGSEA. After removal of 5 bases from V and 7 bases from J, the junction contained 4 bases not matched to a gene. CDR3 residues: CSVRTGINEQFF. In DNA, the CDR3 is TGCAGCGTTAGGACAGGGATTAATGAGCAGTTCTTC.

This chain uses TRBV5-8 with TRBJ1-5, with 11 bases lining up with TRBD1. V trimming: 4 bases; J trimming: 5 bases; junction bases outside the gene matches: 5. CDR1 and CDR2 from the germline V gene are SGHTS and YDEGEE. The CDR3 is 15 amino acids. The CDR3 reads CASSQGTGGYQPQHF. CDR3 nucleotide sequence: TGTGCCAGCAGCCAAGGGACAGGGGGGTATCAGCCCCAGCATTTT.

This clonotype was seen only once. The chain uses TRBV27 and TRBJ2-7; 11 bases agree with TRBD1. Germline lookup yields CDR1 MNHEY and CDR2 SMNVEV (reference sequence). The CDR3 sequence is 17 residues long. Trimming took 6 bases from V and 4 from J; bases not matched to a gene: 14. The DNA of the CDR3 is TGTGCCAGCAGCCCCCTGGATTTAGGGACAGGGGGGTACGAGCAGTACTTC. Protein product: CASSPLDLGTGGYEQYF.

This clonotype was counted once. The V gene is TRBV6-5, the J gene TRBJ1-1; no firm D call. The CDR3 consists of 14 residues. The germline V gene encodes CDR1 MNHEY and CDR2 SVGAGI. Trimming took off 0 bases at V and 1 base at J, with 6 bases between the two ends. CDR3 in amino acids: CASSYSLENTEAFF. CDR3 DNA sequence: TGTGCCAGCAGTTACTCGTTGGAGAACACTGAAGCTTTCTTT.

J is TRBJ2-3 and V is TRBV23-1; D gene ambiguous. TRBV23-1 is classed as an ORF, of uncertain function. The germline V and J ends were trimmed by 7 bases and 2 bases, with 10 bases remaining between them. The CDR3 spans 13 residues. The DNA of the CDR3 is TGCGCCAGCAAACGTCCGGTCACAGATACGCAGTATTTT. This codes for CASKRPVTDTQYF.

The V gene is TRBV11-2, the J gene TRBJ1-5; 9 bases are a match to TRBD1. Germline V gives CDR1 SGHAT, CDR2 FQNNGV. The trim removed 5 bases at V and 0 bases at J, leaving 11 bases unmatched. CDR3 length: 18 residues. The CDR3: CASSHRGLGTYSNQPQHF. The CDR3 nucleotides read TGTGCCAGCAGCCACAGGGGGCTCGGGACCTATAGCAATCAGCCCCAGCATTTT. The full variable domain, its missing parts supplied by reference TRBV11-2 and TRBJ1-5, is EAGVAQSPRYKIIEKRQSVAFWCNPISGHATLYWYQQILGQGPKLLIQFQNNGVVDDSQLPKDRFSAERLKGVDSTLKIQPAKLEDSAVYLCASSHRGLGTYSNQPQHFGDGTRLSIL.

This clonotype was picked up many times. The J gene is TRBJ2-7, the V gene TRBV7-2; D might be TRBD1 or TRBD2, each matching 5 bases. With 2 bases removed from V and 5 bases from J, the gap between germline ends came to 13 bases. Looked up from germline, CDR1 is SGHTA and CDR2 is FQGNSA. CDR3 length: 14 amino acids. The CDR3 here is CASSLQRGRDEQYF. The CDR3 DNA follows: TGTGCCAGCAGCTTACAACGGGGCCGGGACGAGCAGTACTTC.

V usage is TRBV15 and J usage is TRBJ2-2; 7 nucleotides agree with TRBD1. This CDR3 spans 17 amino acids. V shed 5 bases, J shed 2 bases, and the junction held 11 bases outside the gene matches. Germline lookup yields CDR1 LNHNV and CDR2 YYDKDF (reference sequence). DNA of the CDR3: TGTGCCACCAGCGGGACAGAGGATCTTTCTAACACCGGGGAGCTGTTTTTT. This sequence encodes CATSGTEDLSNTGELFF.

The rearrangement joins TRBV15 to TRBJ1-2; no definite D call. Germline CDR1 LNHNV, CDR2 YYDKDF (reference sequence). The CDR3 extends over 15 amino acids. Trimming took 0 bases from V and 6 from J, leaving 14 bases between them. The chain's CDR3 is CATSRDRRQFDGYTF. The CDR3 DNA reads as TGTGCCACCAGCAGAGATCGACGGCAATTCGATGGCTACACCTTC.

This rearrangement joins TRBV6-5 to TRBJ2-2, with D tentatively TRBD1 (6 bases). Germline CDR1 MNHEY, CDR2 SVGAGI. CDR3 length equals 17 residues. With 1 base removed from V and 8 bases from J, the gap between germline ends came to 20 bases. CDR3 amino acids: CASSYLDRNLRGGELFF. CDR3 nucleotide sequence: TGTGCCAGCAGTTACTTAGACAGGAATCTTCGGGGTGGGGAGCTGTTTTTT.

The chain has TRBV6-6 and TRBJ2-3; the D gene is possibly TRBD2 (5 bases). This CDR3 is 13 amino acids long. Between the trimmed V and J ends, which lost 6 bases and 4 bases, there was a span of 11 bases. Looked up from germline, CDR1 is MNHNY and CDR2 is SVGAGI (reference sequence). CDR3 sequence (DNA): TGTGCCAGCAGCCAGAGGGCCCCAGATACGCAGTATTTT. It specifies CASSQRAPDTQYF.

The rearrangement links TRBV27 to TRBJ1-2, with D possibly being TRBD1 (6 bases). Germline CDR1 and CDR2: MNHEY and SMNVEV (reference sequence). This CDR3 has 12 amino acids. Between the trimmed V and J ends, which lost 6 bases and 6 bases, there was a span of 11 bases. CDR3 DNA sequence: TGTGCCAGCAGACAGGGTGGCGATGGCTACACCTTC. Translation gives CASRQGGDGYTF.

V gene TRBV6-2 or TRBV6-3 combines with J gene TRBJ2-7; D unclear. In germline, CDR1 is MNHEY, CDR2 SVGEGT. This CDR3 is built from 14 residues. V gave up 6 bases and J gave up 4 bases, with 16 bases separating them. CDR3 residues: CASSPDQPPYEQYV. The CDR3 nucleotides are TGTGCCAGCAGCCCCGACCAGCCGCCGTACGAGCAGTACGTC.

This clonotype showed up just a few times. The chain joins TRBV20-1 to TRBJ2-7; 8 bases are shared with TRBD2. Germline CDR1 is DFQATT and CDR2 is SNEGSKA (reference sequence). The CDR3 is made up of 11 amino acids. V shed 7 bases, J shed 5 bases, and the junction held 4 bases outside the gene matches. CDR3 bases: TGCAGTGGGGCGGGGGGAGACGAGCAGTACTTC. As protein: CSGAGGDEQYF.

This clonotype was observed a few times. V gene TRBV7-7 combines with J gene TRBJ2-2; 9 bases agree with TRBD1. Germline lookup yields CDR1 SSHAT and CDR2 FNYEAQ (reference sequence). The CDR3 is 17 residues long. Trimming cost V 5 bases and J 3 bases; bases outside gene matches: 10. As DNA, the CDR3 is TGTGCCAGCAGCGCAGGAACAGGGGGCGCATACACCGGGGAGCTGTTTTTT. Protein product: CASSAGTGGAYTGELFF.

The chain couples TRBV4-1 to TRBJ2-3; 7 nucleotides agree with TRBD1. This CDR3 is built from 17 residues. Germline V gives CDR1 MGHRA, CDR2 YSYEKL. Trimming removed 2 bases from V and 0 bases from J; junction bases left unmatched: 8. The CDR3 protein is CASSQHRTGTSTDTQYF. The CDR3 DNA sequence: TGCGCCAGCAGCCAACACCGGACAGGCACTAGCACAGATACGCAGTATTTT.

V and J are TRBV20-1 and TRBJ2-3; the match to TRBD2 covers 8 bases. V was pared by 3 bases and J by 2 bases, with 4 bases of the junction left unmatched. The CDR3 runs 14 residues. Germline loops: CDR1 DFQATT, CDR2 SNEGSKA (reference sequence). CDR3 amino acids: CSASAGGLTDTQYF. The DNA of the CDR3 is TGCAGTGCTAGCGCGGGGGGCCTCACAGATACGCAGTATTTT.

The rearrangement uses TRBV3-1 and TRBJ2-5, with D possibly TRBD2 on 5 matching bases. V lost 0 bases and J lost 5, with 13 bases in between. CDR1 and CDR2 (germline): LGHDT, YNNKEL (reference sequence). The CDR3 contains 15 residues. The CDR3 protein is CASSQDPATMETQYF. The CDR3 nucleotides read TGTGCCAGCAGCCAAGATCCGGCGACTATGGAGACCCAGTACTTC.

The chain employs TRBV20-1 and TRBJ2-6, with D possibly being TRBD2 (6 bases). CDR1 is DFQATT and CDR2 is SNEGSKA in the germline V gene (reference sequence). CDR3 size: 14 residues. Trimming stripped 6 bases from V and 0 bases from J, with 9 bases between. The CDR3 spells CSAWRGSGANVLTF. In DNA, the CDR3 is TGCAGTGCCTGGAGGGGCTCTGGGGCCAACGTCCTGACTTTC.

The rearrangement uses TRBV30 and TRBJ2-1; D gene unclear. The CDR3 totals 11 residues. CDR1 is GTSNPN, CDR2 SVGIG, per germline (reference sequence). V lost 1 base and J 9 bases, leaving 7 bases between the germline ends. The CDR3 DNA reads as TGTGCCTGGAGTGCTAGGACTGAGCAGTTCTTC. It yields the protein CAWSARTEQFF.

In DNA, the CDR3 is TGTGCCAGCAGTTTAGACAGAACGGGGGGGAACAATCAGCCCCAGCATTTT. This encodes CASSLDRTGGNNQPQHF. The V gene is TRBV12-3 or TRBV12-4, the J gene TRBJ1-5, with a weak D call TRBD1 (5 bases). This CDR3 has 17 amino acids. V gave up 1 base and J gave up 3 bases, with 16 bases separating them.